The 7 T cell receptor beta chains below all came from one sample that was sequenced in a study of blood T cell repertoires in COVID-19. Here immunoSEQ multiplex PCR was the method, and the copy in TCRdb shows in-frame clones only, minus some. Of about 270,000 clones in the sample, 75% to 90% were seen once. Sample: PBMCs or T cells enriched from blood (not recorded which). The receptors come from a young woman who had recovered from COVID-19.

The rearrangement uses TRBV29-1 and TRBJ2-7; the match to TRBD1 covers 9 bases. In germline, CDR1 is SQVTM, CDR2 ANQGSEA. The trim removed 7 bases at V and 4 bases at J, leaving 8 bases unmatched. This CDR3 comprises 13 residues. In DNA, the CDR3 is TGCAGCGCGAGGGGACAGGGAGTATACGAGCAGTACTTC. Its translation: CSARGQGVYEQYF.

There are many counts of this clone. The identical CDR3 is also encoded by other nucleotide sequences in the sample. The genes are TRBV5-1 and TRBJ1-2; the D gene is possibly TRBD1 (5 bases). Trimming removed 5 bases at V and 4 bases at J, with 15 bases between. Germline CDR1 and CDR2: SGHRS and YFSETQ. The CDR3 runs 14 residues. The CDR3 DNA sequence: TGCGCCAGCAGTCTTGACGACAGTTCCTATGGCTACACCTTC. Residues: CASSLDDSSYGYTF.

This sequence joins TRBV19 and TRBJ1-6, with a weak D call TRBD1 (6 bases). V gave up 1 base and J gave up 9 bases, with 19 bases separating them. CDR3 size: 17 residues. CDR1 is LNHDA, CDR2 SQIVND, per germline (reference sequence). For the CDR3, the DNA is TGTGCCAGTAGTATAGTACAGTGGGGGACACCGGCTTCACCCCTCCACTTT. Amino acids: CASSIVQWGTPASPLHF.

DNA of the CDR3: TGTGCCAGCAGCCAGGGGGACAGTCTCACAGATACGCAGTATTTT. Its translation: CASSQGDSLTDTQYF. V is TRBV3-1 (or the pseudogene TRBV3-2) and J is TRBJ2-3, with 7 bases fitting TRBD1. Trimming at V came to 3 bases and at J to 2 bases, leaving 5 bases not matched to a gene. The CDR3 is 15 residues long. Germline assignment: CDR1 LGHDT and CDR2 YNNKEL (reference sequence).

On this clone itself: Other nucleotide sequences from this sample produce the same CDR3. CDR3 in DNA: TGCAGCGTCGGACAGAGCTCTGGAAACACCATATATTTT. Translated: CSVGQSSGNTIYF. The gene calls are TRBV29-1 and TRBJ1-3; maybe TRBD1 (6 bases). V was pared by 6 bases and J by 0 bases, with 9 bases between. Looked up from germline, CDR1 is SQVTM and CDR2 is ANQGSEA. The CDR3 length is 13 residues.

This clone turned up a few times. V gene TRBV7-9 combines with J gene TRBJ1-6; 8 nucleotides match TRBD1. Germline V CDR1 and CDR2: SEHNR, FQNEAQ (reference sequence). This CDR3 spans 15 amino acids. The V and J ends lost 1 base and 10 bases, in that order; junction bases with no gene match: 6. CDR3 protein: CASSLGTGNHSPLHF. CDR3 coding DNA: TGTGCCAGCAGCTTAGGGACAGGGAATCACTCACCCCTCCACTTT.

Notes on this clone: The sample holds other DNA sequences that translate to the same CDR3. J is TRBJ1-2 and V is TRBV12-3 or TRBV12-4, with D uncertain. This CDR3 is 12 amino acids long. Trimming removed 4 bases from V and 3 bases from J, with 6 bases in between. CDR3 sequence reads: CASSSGYYGYTF. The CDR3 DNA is TGTGCCAGCAGTTCGGGGTACTATGGCTACACCTTC.